The 2 T cell receptor beta chains listed next were all sequenced from one sample in a study of cytomegalovirus exposure and HLA in healthy donors. This PCR relied on a set of 60 Vbeta primers and 13 Jbeta primers. Method: immunoSEQ multiplex PCR; TCRdb's copy keeps in-frame clones and lacks some. This repertoire includes tens of thousands of clones. Sequenced: PBMCs. The receptors were gathered from a boy between 10 and 17 years old in good health and CMV-seronegative.

V and J are TRBV5-6 and TRBJ1-5; tentatively, D is TRBD1 (6 bases). The CDR3 is 16 residues long. Germline CDR1 is SGHDT and CDR2 is YYEEEE. V was clipped by 4 bases and J by 4 bases, with 18 bases between them. CDR3 sequence reads: CASSPRGGLRNQPQHF. CDR3 DNA: TGTGCCAGCAGCCCCCGGGGGGGGCTCCGTAATCAGCCCCAGCATTTT.

J is TRBJ2-2 and V is TRBV27; tentatively, D is TRBD2 (5 bases). Trimming removed 5 bases at V and 0 bases at J, with 10 bases between. CDR3 length equals 15 residues. The germline gives CDR1 MNHEY, CDR2 SMNVEV (reference sequence). Here the CDR3 reads CASSQLGANTGELFF. The DNA of the CDR3 is TGTGCCAGCAGTCAGCTCGGGGCGAACACCGGGGAGCTGTTTTTT.